The 9 T cell receptor beta chains below were found in one sample sequenced in a study of Graves' ophthalmopathy and Graves' hyperthyroidism. Scientists amplified the TCR beta CDR3 regions from RNA transcripts. RT-PCR with HTBI primers came first, then second-round multiplex PCR. TCRdb fed the multiplex PCR reads into MiXCR, producing one record per CDR3 protein. The table lists over 500,000 distinct CDR3 sequences, roughly 20% of them singletons, with more than 5.5% in the top ten. The sequenced material came from peripheral blood. All receptors derive from a woman younger than 35 with stable Graves' hyperthyroidism. Some clones in this sample may be carry-over from other donors' samples.

V usage is TRBV12-3 or TRBV12-4 and J usage is TRBJ1-1; a possible D gene is TRBD1 (5 bases). V was trimmed by 11 bases and J by 10 bases, leaving 17 bases between them. This CDR3 region has 11 residues. The CDR3 here is CACKGPGGAFF. The DNA for the CDR3 is TGTGCCTGCAAAGGGCCCGGGGGAGCTTTCTTT.

Many counts were recorded for this clonotype. The chain has TRBV15 and TRBJ2-5; 7 bases align to TRBD1. Germline V gene sequence: CDR1 LNHNV, CDR2 YYDKDF (reference sequence). The CDR3 is 16 residues long. V lost 3 bases to trimming and J lost 6 bases; unmatched junction nucleotides: 13. The CDR3, as DNA: TGTGCCACCAGCAGCTCACCGGGACAGCCTTTGAAGACCCAGTACTTC. It encodes CATSSSPGQPLKTQYF.

Concerning this clonotype itself: A much more abundant neighbour one base away suggests this may be a read error. V gene TRBV3-1 combines with J gene TRBJ1-3; D remains unclear. The CDR3 contains 12 residues. Germline V gene sequence: CDR1 LGHDT, CDR2 YNNKEL (reference sequence). Between the trimmed V and J ends, which lost 7 bases and 0 bases, there was a span of 4 bases. This CDR3 is CASTISGNTIYF. The CDR3 coding sequence is TGTGCCAGCACCATCTCTGGAAACACCATATATTTT.

This clonotype was counted ten times or more. The chain is built from TRBV12-3 or TRBV12-4 and TRBJ1-2, with 9 bases that match TRBD1. Trimming removed 5 bases from V and 4 bases from J; junction bases left unmatched: 11. The CDR3 loop spans 16 amino acids. CDR3 coding DNA: TGTGCCAGCAGTGGGCCGGGACAGGGAGTGTTCTATGGCTACACCTTC. Protein: CASSGPGQGVFYGYTF.

This rearrangement joins TRBV5-1 to TRBJ2-2; D gene ambiguous. The CDR3 sequence is 18 residues long. CDR1 and CDR2 from the germline V gene are SGHRS and YFSETQ. Trimming left V 1 base short and J 2 bases short, with 18 bases between. The CDR3 loop reads CASSLTVIGWDNTGELFF. The DNA of the CDR3 is TGCGCCAGCAGCTTGACTGTGATAGGGTGGGATAACACCGGGGAGCTGTTTTTT.

This clonotype was counted at least ten times. The J gene is TRBJ2-2, the V gene TRBV11-2; D call uncertain. V lost 1 base to trimming and J lost 2 bases, with 5 bases between them. Germline lookup yields CDR1 SGHAT and CDR2 FQNNGV. The CDR3 loop spans 14 amino acids. The CDR3 region has the DNA TGTGCCAGCAGCTTAGTCGTTAACACCGGGGAGCTGTTTTTT. Its translation: CASSLVVNTGELFF.

This clonotype was observed at least ten times. The V and J genes are TRBV28 and TRBJ2-7; 8 bases map to TRBD1. Per germline, CDR1 MDHEN and CDR2 SYDVKM. The CDR3 has 14 amino acids. J gave up 2 bases and V 7 bases, and 7 bases lay outside the gene matches. The CDR3 sequence is CASTPGTGTYEQYF. CDR3 DNA: TGTGCCAGCACCCCGGGGACAGGAACCTACGAGCAGTACTTC.

This clonotype was seen at least ten times. The rearrangement joins TRBV5-6 to TRBJ2-5; no definite D call. Trimming stripped 1 base from V and 3 bases from J, with 16 bases between. There are 16 residues in the CDR3. Looked up from germline, CDR1 is SGHDT and CDR2 is YYEEEE. CDR3 DNA sequence: TGTGCCAGCAGCTTGTTTGGAGTGGCGGCTGAAGAGACCCAGTACTTC. Protein: CASSLFGVAAEETQYF.

This chain uses TRBV12-3 or TRBV12-4 with TRBJ1-2; 8 nucleotides agree with TRBD1. Trimming took 7 bases from V and 3 from J; bases not matched to a gene: 7. The CDR3 totals 14 residues. CDR3 protein: CASTRGQEYYGYTF. The CDR3 coding sequence is TGTGCCAGCACCCGGGGACAGGAGTACTATGGCTACACCTTC.